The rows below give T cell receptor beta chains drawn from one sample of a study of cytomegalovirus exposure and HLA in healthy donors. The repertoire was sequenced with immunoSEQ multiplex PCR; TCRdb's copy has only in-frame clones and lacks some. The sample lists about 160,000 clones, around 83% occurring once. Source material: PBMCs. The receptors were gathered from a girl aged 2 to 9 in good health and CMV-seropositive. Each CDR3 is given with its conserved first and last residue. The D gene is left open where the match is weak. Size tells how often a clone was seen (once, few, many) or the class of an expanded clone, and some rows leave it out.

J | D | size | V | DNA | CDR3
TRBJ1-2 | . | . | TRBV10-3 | TGTGCCATCAGTGAGTCAGACGGACAGCCAGCTAACTATGGCTACACCTTC | CAISESDGQPANYGYTF
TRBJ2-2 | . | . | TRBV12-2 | TGTCTCATTCGTCAGGCACGATCATGCCAGAACACCGGGGAGCTGTTTTTT | CLIRQARSCQNTGELFF
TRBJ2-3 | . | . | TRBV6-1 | TGTGCCAGCAAGGGGGGGTATGATACGCAGTATTTT | CASKGGYDTQYF
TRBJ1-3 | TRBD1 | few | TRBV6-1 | TGTGCCAGCAGTGCAGGGGGCTCTGGAAACACCATATATTTT | CASSAGGSGNTIYF
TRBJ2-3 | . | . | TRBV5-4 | TGTGCCAGCAGCTTGGGGGGCGCGGGCACAGATACGCAGTATTTT | CASSLGGAGTDTQYF
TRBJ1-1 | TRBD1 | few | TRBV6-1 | TGTGCCAGCAGTGGTCCCGGGACAGGAATGAACACTGAAGCTTTCTTT | CASSGPGTGMNTEAFF
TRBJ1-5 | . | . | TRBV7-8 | TGTGCCAGCAGCTTAGATCGGTTTCGAGGACAGCCCCAGCATTTT | CASSLDRFRGQPQHF
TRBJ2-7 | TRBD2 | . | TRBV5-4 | TGTGCCAGCAGCGGGGGACTAGCGGGAGGGCCTTTAGCATACGAGCAGTACTTC | CASSGGLAGGPLAYEQYF
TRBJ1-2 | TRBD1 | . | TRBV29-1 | TGCAGCTCCCCGGGACAGGGAAAGGGTGGCTACACCTTC | CSSPGQGKGGYTF
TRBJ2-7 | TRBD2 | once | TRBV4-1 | TGCGCCAGCAGCCCTCTCGGGGCGGGGGGCAACGAGCAGTACTTC | CASSPLGAGGNEQYF
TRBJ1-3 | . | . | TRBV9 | TGTGCCAGCAGCGGGGGGGGCGCGGGAAACACCATATATTTT | CASSGGGAGNTIYF
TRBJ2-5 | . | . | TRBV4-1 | TGCGCCAGCAGCCAAGCCCTCGGTTCATCGAAAGAGACCCAGTACTTC | CASSQALGSSKETQYF
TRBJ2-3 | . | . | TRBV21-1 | TGTGCCAGCAGCAAGGCGACTAGCGGCTATTTT | CASSKATSGYF
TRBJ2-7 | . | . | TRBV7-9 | TGTGCCAGCAGCTTATTCCCGGGATGCGACGAGCAGTACTTC | CASSLFPGCDEQYF
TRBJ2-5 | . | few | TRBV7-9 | TGTGCCAGCACCCGGACAGTTCAAGAGACCCAGTACTTC | CASTRTVQETQYF
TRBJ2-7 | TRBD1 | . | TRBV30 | TGTGCTTTAAGGGGACAGGGGGCGGACGAGCAGTACTTC | CALRGQGADEQYF
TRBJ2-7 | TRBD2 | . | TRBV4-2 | TGTGCCAGCAGCCAGGAGGCTAGCGGGAGATCCTACGAGCAGTACTTC | CASSQEASGRSYEQYF
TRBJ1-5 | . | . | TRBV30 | TGTGCCTGGAGTGGCAGTGCAATTGGGCCCCAGCATTTT | CAWSGSAIGPQHF
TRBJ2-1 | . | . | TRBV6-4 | TGTGCCAGCAGTGACGAAGCGGGCTCCTACAATGAGCAGTTCTTC | CASSDEAGSYNEQFF
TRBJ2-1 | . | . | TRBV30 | TGTGCCTGGAGTGTAGCCAATGAGCAGTTCTTC | CAWSVANEQFF
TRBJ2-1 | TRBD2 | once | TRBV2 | TGTGCCGCAGCGGGAGAGGGCAATGAGCAGTTCTTC | CAAAGEGNEQFF
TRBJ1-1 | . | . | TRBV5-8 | TGTGCCAGCAGCATTTACACAGTGAACACTGAAGCTTTCTTT | CASSIYTVNTEAFF
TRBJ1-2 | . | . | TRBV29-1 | TGCAGCGTACAGGGTTACGGCTACACCTTC | CSVQGYGYTF
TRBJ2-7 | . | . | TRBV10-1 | TGCGCCAGCAGTGAGGGCGAGACTTACGAGCAGTACTTC | CASSEGETYEQYF
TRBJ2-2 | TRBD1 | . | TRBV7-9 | TGTGCCAGCAGCTTAGGGTGGACAGGGAACACCGGGGAGCTGTTTTTT | CASSLGWTGNTGELFF
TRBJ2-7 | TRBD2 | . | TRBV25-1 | TGTGCCAGCAGTGGTCTTGGAGCGGGAGGCTACACCTACGAGCAGTACTTC | CASSGLGAGGYTYEQYF
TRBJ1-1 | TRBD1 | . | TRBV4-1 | TGCGCCAGCAGCCAAGTGGGGGACAGGCAATTTGGCGACACTGAAGCTTTCTTT | CASSQVGDRQFGDTEAFF
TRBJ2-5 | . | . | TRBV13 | TGTGCCAGCAGCCCCCGGCGGATCCTCGAGACCCAGTACTTC | CASSPRRILETQYF
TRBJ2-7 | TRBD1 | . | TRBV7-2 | TGTGCCAGCAGACCTCCCACCCCCCCCGGACAGGGGCCCTACGAGCAGTACTTC | CASRPPTPPGQGPYEQYF
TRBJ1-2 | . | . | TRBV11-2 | TGTGCCAGCAGCTTAGCTGCAGCTAACTATGGCTACACCTTC | CASSLAAANYGYTF
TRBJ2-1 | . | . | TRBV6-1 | TGTGCCAGCAGTGACAGGTTCAACTTCAATGAGCAGTTCTTC | CASSDRFNFNEQFF
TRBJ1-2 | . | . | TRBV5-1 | TGCGCCAGCAGCTTGTCGGGCGGGCGCGGGGGCTACACCTTC | CASSLSGGRGGYTF
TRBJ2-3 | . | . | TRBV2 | TGTGCCAGCAGTGATTCTTACGGGACAGATACGCAGTATTTT | CASSDSYGTDTQYF
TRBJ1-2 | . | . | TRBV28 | TGTGCCAGCAGTTGGGACACAGGAAACTATGGCTACACCTTC | CASSWDTGNYGYTF
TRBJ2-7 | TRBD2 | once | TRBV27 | TGTGCCAGCAGTTTAGGGACTAGCGGGATAGAACAGTACTTC | CASSLGTSGIEQYF
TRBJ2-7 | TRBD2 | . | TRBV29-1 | TGCAGCGTTGAACTGACGGGGGGCTACGAGCAGTACTTC | CSVELTGGYEQYF
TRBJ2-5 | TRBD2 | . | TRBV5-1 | TGCGCCAGCAGCGCGGGAGGCCTAGAGACCCAGTACTTC | CASSAGGLETQYF
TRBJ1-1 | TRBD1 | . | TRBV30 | TGTGCCTGGAGTGACAGGGGGGGGGACACTGAAGCTTTCTTT | CAWSDRGGDTEAFF
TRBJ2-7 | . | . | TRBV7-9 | TGTGCCAGCAGCTCCCCGGGGGATCCCCACGAGCAGTACTTC | CASSSPGDPHEQYF
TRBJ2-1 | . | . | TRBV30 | TGTGCCTGGAACAGGGCCTACAATGAGCAGTTCTTC | CAWNRAYNEQFF
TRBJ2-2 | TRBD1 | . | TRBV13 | TGTGCCAGCAGCGGCAACAGGGGGCAAGCGGGATGGTACACCGGGGAGCTGTTTTTT | CASSGNRGQAGWYTGELFF
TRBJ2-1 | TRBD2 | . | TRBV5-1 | TGCGCCAGCAGCTTAGCGGGATCCTACAATGAGCAGTTCTTC | CASSLAGSYNEQFF
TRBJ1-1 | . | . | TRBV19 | TGTGCCAGTAGTATCCCCCATTTGAACACTGAAGCTTTCTTT | CASSIPHLNTEAFF
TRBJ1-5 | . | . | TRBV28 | TGTGCCAGCAGTTTTACCGGTCTTAATCAGCCCCAGCATTTT | CASSFTGLNQPQHF
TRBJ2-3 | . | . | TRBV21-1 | TGTGCCAGCAGCAGGAGAGGTCTTACAGATACGCAGTATTTT | CASSRRGLTDTQYF
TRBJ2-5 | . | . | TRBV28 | TGTGCCAACCTGTCCAAGCGGTCGACTAGGAAAGAGACCCAGTACTTC | CANLSKRSTRKETQYF
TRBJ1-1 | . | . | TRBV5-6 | TGTGCCAGCAGCTCACTTGTAAGGGTGGCGGGGAACACTGAAGCTTTCTTT | CASSSLVRVAGNTEAFF
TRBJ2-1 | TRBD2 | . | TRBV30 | TGTGCCTGGAGTGTACTGGGAGGGGAAGCCTACAATGAGCAGTTCTTC | CAWSVLGGEAYNEQFF
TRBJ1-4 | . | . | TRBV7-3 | TGTGCCAGCAGCCCCAAAACAGAGATAACAACTAATGAAAAACTGTTTTTT | CASSPKTEITTNEKLFF
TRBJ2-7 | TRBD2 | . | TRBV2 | TGTGCCAGCCTAGCGGGTGATCCCTACGAGCAGTACTTC | CASLAGDPYEQYF
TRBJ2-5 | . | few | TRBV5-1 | TGCGCCAGCAGCCCGGGATACACGGGCCAAGAGACCCAGTACTTC | CASSPGYTGQETQYF
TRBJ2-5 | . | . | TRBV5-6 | TGTGCCAGCACCCCCCGGGCGGGGCTACAAGAGACCCAGTACTTC | CASTPRAGLQETQYF
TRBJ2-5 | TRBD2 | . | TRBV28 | TGTGCCAGCAGTTTAGGGACTAGCGGGAGGCAAGAGACCCAGTACTTC | CASSLGTSGRQETQYF
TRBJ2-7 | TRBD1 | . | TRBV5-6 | TGTGCCAGCAGCTTGTATGGGGACAGTATCCACGAGCAGTACTTC | CASSLYGDSIHEQYF
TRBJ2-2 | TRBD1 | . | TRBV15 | TGTGCCACCAGCAGAGGCTGGACAGGGGCGGACACCGGGGAGCTGTTTTTT | CATSRGWTGADTGELFF
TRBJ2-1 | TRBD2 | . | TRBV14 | TGTGCCAGCAGCCGGACTAGCGGGAGCAATGAGCAGTTCTTC | CASSRTSGSNEQFF
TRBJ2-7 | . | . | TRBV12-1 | TGTGCCAGCAGCTTAGGGGACACCTACGAGCAGTACTTC | CASSLGDTYEQYF
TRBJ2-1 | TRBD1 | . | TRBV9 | TGTGCCAGCAGCGACCGCCTCCGGGACAGGGTATTCTTC | CASSDRLRDRVFF
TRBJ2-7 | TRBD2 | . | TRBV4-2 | TGTGCCAGCAGCCAAGATCAAGCTAGCGGGAGAACCTACGAGCAGTACTTC | CASSQDQASGRTYEQYF
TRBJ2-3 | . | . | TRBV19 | TGTGCCAGTAAAAAGACAGGAGGTTTATCAGATACGCAGTATTTT | CASKKTGGLSDTQYF